The 14 T cell receptor beta chains reported below all come from one sample, sequenced in a study of T cells expressing NK-cell markers. TCRdb re-called the 5' RACE reads and shows each CDR3 protein once, DNA omitted. Reported are about 190,000 distinct CDR3 sequences; the ten largest clones contain 20% to 25%. Input material: blood T cells: a sorted CD56 or NKG2C T cell subset, CD4+ or CD8+ T cells, or bulk PBMC T cells (not recorded which). These receptors were taken from a man aged 18 to 69 in good health.

V is TRBV5-1 and J is TRBJ2-3; TCRdb selects TRBD2, and the lack of DNA leaves this call unchecked. This CDR3 region has 17 residues. The germline CDR1 and CDR2 sequences are SGHRS and YFSETQ. The CDR3 region is CASSNGLAGGLSDTQYF.

The V call is TRBV28, the J call TRBJ2-3; TCRdb's D call of TRBD2 is untestable without DNA. Per germline, CDR1 MDHEN and CDR2 SYDVKM. The CDR3 consists of 19 residues. The CDR3 here is CASTRTESIIAGDGDTQYF.

V is TRBV5-1 and J is TRBJ2-3; TCRdb designates TRBD2, a call that cannot be tested without DNA. Germline lookup yields CDR1 SGHRS and CDR2 YFSETQ. The CDR3 has 15 amino acids. CDR3 sequence reads: CASRDTALLPDTQYF.

The chain uses TRBV9 and TRBJ2-2; TCRdb's D call, TRBD2, is unchecked because there is no DNA. From germline, CDR1 is SGDLS and CDR2 YYNGEE. The CDR3 runs to 15 residues. The CDR3 reads CASSVSGANTGELFF.

The gene calls are TRBV2 and TRBJ2-1; lacking DNA, the TRBD2 call made by TCRdb goes unchecked. CDR3 size: 17 residues. The germline CDR1 and CDR2 sequences are SNHLY and FYNNEI. The CDR3: CASSVPRRNPSYNEQFF.

Here the CDR3 reads CASSVGGSTNEKLFF. The rearrangement links TRBV9 to TRBJ1-4. This CDR3 is 15 amino acids long. CDR1 and CDR2 (germline): SGDLS, YYNGEE.

This chain uses TRBV5-4 with TRBJ2-3; TCRdb returns TRBD2, unconfirmable since there is no DNA. This CDR3 is built from 15 residues. Germline V gene lookup returns CDR1 SGHNT and CDR2 YYREEE (reference sequence). CDR3 in amino acids: CASSFRGGLTDTQYF.

This chain joins TRBV15 and TRBJ2-1. This CDR3 comprises 12 residues. In germline, CDR1 is LNHNV, CDR2 YYDKDF (reference sequence). This CDR3 reads CATSTWVSEQFF.

The chain has TRBV24-1 and TRBJ2-5. Germline assignment: CDR1 KGHDR and CDR2 SFDVKD. The CDR3 has 14 amino acids. The CDR3 here is CATSDLYGQETQYF.

The J gene is TRBJ2-3, the V gene TRBV23-1; the TCRdb call, TRBD1, lacks DNA for checking. TRBV23-1 is recorded as an ORF, its role being uncertain. The CDR3 is 14 amino acids. CDR3 loop: CASSHGGHLSTQYF.

This chain links TRBV5-5 with TRBJ2-3; TCRdb designates TRBD2, a call that cannot be tested without DNA. This CDR3 spans 17 amino acids. Germline CDR1 reads SGHKS; CDR2 reads YYEKEE (reference sequence). The CDR3 protein is CASSRDPPERGEDTQYF.

The chain recombines TRBV29-1 with TRBJ2-2. This CDR3 comprises 12 residues. CDR1 is SQVTM and CDR2 is ANQGSEA in the germline V gene. CDR3: CSVVDYTGELFF.

The chain recombines TRBV25-1 with TRBJ1-5; TCRdb's D call, TRBD1, is unchecked because there is no DNA. The CDR3 has 13 residues. Germline CDR1 is MGHDK and CDR2 is SYGVNS. The CDR3: CASSEYSRGPQHF.

This sequence joins TRBV20-1 and TRBJ2-1; TCRdb's assignment of TRBD2 cannot be checked, as there is no DNA. CDR3 size: 16 residues. Germline V lookup: CDR1 DFQATT, CDR2 SNEGSKA (reference sequence). The CDR3 reads CSARALSGGNYNEQFF.